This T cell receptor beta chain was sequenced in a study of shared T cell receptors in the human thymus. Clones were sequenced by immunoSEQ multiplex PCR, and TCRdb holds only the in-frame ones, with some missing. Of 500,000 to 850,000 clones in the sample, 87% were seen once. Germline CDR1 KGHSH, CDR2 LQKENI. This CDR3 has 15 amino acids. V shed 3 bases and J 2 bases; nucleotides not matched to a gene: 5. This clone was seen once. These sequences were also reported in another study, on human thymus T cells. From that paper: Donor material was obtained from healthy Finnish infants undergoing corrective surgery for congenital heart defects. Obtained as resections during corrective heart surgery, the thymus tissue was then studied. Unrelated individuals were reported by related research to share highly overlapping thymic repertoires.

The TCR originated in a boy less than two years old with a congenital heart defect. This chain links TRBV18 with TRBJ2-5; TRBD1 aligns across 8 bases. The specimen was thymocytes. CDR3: CASSPRRDRQETQYF. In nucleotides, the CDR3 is TGTGCCAGCTCACCTCGCCGGGACAGGCAAGAGACCCAGTACTTC.